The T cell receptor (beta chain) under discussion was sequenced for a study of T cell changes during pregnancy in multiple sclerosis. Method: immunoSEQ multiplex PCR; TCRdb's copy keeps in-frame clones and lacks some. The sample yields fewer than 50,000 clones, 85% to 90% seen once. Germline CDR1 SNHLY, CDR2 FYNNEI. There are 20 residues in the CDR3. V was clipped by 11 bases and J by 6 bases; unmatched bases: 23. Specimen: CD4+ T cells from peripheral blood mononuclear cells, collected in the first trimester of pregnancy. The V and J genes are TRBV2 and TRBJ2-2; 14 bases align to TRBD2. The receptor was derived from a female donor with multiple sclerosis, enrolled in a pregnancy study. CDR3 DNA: TGTGCCGTACCTTACCCCCGACCGGGACTAGCGGGAGAGTGGGCCGGGGAGCTGTTTTTT. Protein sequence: CAVPYPRPGLAGEWAGELFF.